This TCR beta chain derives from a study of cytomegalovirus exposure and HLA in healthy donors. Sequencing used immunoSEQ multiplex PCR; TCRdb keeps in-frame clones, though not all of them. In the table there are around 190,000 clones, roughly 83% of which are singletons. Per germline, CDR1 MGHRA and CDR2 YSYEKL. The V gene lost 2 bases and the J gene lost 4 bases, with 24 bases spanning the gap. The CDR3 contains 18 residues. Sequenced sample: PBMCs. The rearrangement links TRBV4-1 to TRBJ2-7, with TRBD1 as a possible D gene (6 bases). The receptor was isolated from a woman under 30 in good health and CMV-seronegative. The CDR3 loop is CASSQNQQTGKDFYEQYF. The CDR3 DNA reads TGCGCCAGCAGCCAAAATCAACAAACAGGGAAAGACTTTTACGAGCAGTACTTC.